This TCR beta chain came from a study of blood T cells in healthy people across ages. From germline, CDR1 is DFQATT and CDR2 SNEGSKA (reference sequence). The CDR3 is 13 amino acids. V gave up 6 bases and J gave up 4 bases; unmatched junction bases: 7. A second PCR of about 6 to 12 cycles used a sample-barcoded 5' primer and a J-beta primer mix. Using its own MiXCR run on the 5' RACE reads, TCRdb lists one record per CDR3 protein. This table has 650,000 to 900,000 distinct CDR3 sequences, under 80% appearing once. The sequence was obtained from a man younger than 45 in good health. Sequencing input: blood. The chain has TRBV20-1 and TRBJ2-7, with 9 bases that match TRBD1. CDR3 sequence (DNA): TGCAGTGCAACCGGGACAGGGCCATACGAGCAGTACTTC. The encoded protein is CSATGTGPYEQYF.